This T cell receptor (beta chain) was captured by sequencing in a study of cytomegalovirus exposure and HLA in healthy donors. General observations from the study: In an earlier analysis, about 87% or about 30%: the productive usage of most TCR beta V segments. An analysis that was carried out later associated 17,000 or so TCR beta sequences with HLA alleles at 0.05 false discovery rate. In a later analysis, DRB1 alleles had the most associated TCRs; HLA-C alleles the fewest.

Concerning this clone: Its antigen remains unidentified.

This CDR3 is 12 amino acids long. Germline V gene data show CDR1 as MNHNY and CDR2 as SVGAGI (reference sequence). Trimming took 6 bases from V and 5 from J, leaving 10 bases between them. Researchers ran the PCR with 60 Vbeta and 13 Jbeta primers. Sequencing used immunoSEQ multiplex PCR; TCRdb keeps in-frame clones, though not all of them. The sample includes about 170,000 clones, 60% to 85% of them seen just once. The origin of this receptor is a female donor in good health and CMV-seronegative. The specimen was PBMCs. The chain recombines TRBV6-6 with TRBJ2-5; TRBD2 is a possible D gene (6 bases). In nucleotides, the CDR3 is TGTGCCAGCAGGGGGGAGGTGGAGACCCAGTACTTC. It is translated as CASRGEVETQYF.